A selection of T cell receptor beta chains follows, all from one sample in a study of human T cells and chemical hapten exposure. Using its own MiXCR run on the RACE reads, TCRdb lists one record per CDR3 protein. The data contain around 95,000 distinct CDR3 sequences, 10% to 14% of them singletons. The starting material was whole blood, obtained in connection with sensitization to the hapten diphenylcyclopropenone (DPC). The source of these receptors is a woman aged 55-75 years with alopecia areata. Some clones in this sample may be carry-over from other donors' samples. Both conserved end residues are part of each CDR3. Each record gives: clone size, J gene, D gene, V gene, CDR3 DNA, CDR3 protein. A D gene is named only where the DNA matches it firmly. Only some rows state a clone size, as once, few, many or a class for expanded clones.

clone_size: few
j_call: TRBJ2-3
d_call: TRBD2
v_call: TRBV5-1
cdr3_nt: TGCGCCAGCAGCGGATACCCGGGACTAGCGGGGACGACAGATACGCAGTATTTT
cdr3_aa: CASSGYPGLAGTTDTQYF

clone_size: .
j_call: TRBJ2-3
d_call: .
v_call: TRBV6-5
cdr3_nt: TGTGCCAGCAGTTACTCCCGCGGCGCAGATACGCAGTATTTT
cdr3_aa: CASSYSRGADTQYF

clone_size: many
j_call: TRBJ2-7
d_call: .
v_call: TRBV29-1
cdr3_nt: TGCAGCGTTGCCAGGACGACCAGCTCCTACGAGCAGTACTTC
cdr3_aa: CSVARTTSSYEQYF

clone_size: few
j_call: TRBJ2-2
d_call: .
v_call: TRBV7-6
cdr3_nt: TGTGCCAGCAGTCTCAGCACCGGGGAGCTGTTTTTT
cdr3_aa: CASSLSTGELFF

clone_size: .
j_call: TRBJ2-5
d_call: TRBD1
v_call: TRBV6-5
cdr3_nt: TGTGCCAGCAGTTACTCGGGACAGGGTAGGGAGACCCAGTACTTC
cdr3_aa: CASSYSGQGRETQYF

clone_size: many
j_call: TRBJ1-1
d_call: .
v_call: TRBV20-1
cdr3_nt: TGCAGTGCTAGTAGACAACTGAACACTGAAGCTTTCTTT
cdr3_aa: CSASRQLNTEAFF

clone_size: few
j_call: TRBJ2-1
d_call: TRBD1
v_call: TRBV9
cdr3_nt: TGTGCCAGCAGCGTAGGGGGGACAGGGGCCAATGAGCAGTTCTTC
cdr3_aa: CASSVGGTGANEQFF

clone_size: many
j_call: TRBJ1-2
d_call: .
v_call: TRBV3-1
cdr3_nt: TGTGCCAGCAGCCAAGACAGCGTTGGGGTCGGCTACACCTTC
cdr3_aa: CASSQDSVGVGYTF

clone_size: many
j_call: TRBJ1-1
d_call: .
v_call: TRBV7-6
cdr3_nt: TGTGCCAGCAGCCCCGCGGGGGGGGCAATTAACACTGAAGCTTTCTTT
cdr3_aa: CASSPAGGAINTEAFF

clone_size: many
j_call: TRBJ1-3
d_call: .
v_call: TRBV6-1
cdr3_nt: TGTGCCAGCAGTGACAGGGGATTCGGAAACACCATATATTTT
cdr3_aa: CASSDRGFGNTIYF

clone_size: many
j_call: TRBJ2-7
d_call: TRBD2
v_call: TRBV29-1
cdr3_nt: TGCAGCGTTGCAGCGGGGGTTGGGGAGCAGTACTTC
cdr3_aa: CSVAAGVGEQYF

clone_size: many
j_call: TRBJ1-5
d_call: .
v_call: TRBV6-2/TRBV6-3
cdr3_nt: TGTGCCAGCAGTTACAGGTTGGAGCCCCAGCATTTT
cdr3_aa: CASSYRLEPQHF

clone_size: few
j_call: TRBJ1-1
d_call: TRBD1
v_call: TRBV7-9
cdr3_nt: TGTGCCAGCAGCTTATCCGGGACAGACCAAGCTTTCTTT
cdr3_aa: CASSLSGTDQAFF

clone_size: many
j_call: TRBJ1-3
d_call: .
v_call: TRBV7-2
cdr3_nt: TGTGCCAGCAGCGCTCGGACTGTCTCTGGAAACACCATATATTTT
cdr3_aa: CASSARTVSGNTIYF

clone_size: many
j_call: TRBJ1-1
d_call: TRBD1
v_call: TRBV29-1
cdr3_nt: TGCAGCGGGGGGGGACAGGGACACACTGAAGCTTTCTTT
cdr3_aa: CSGGGQGHTEAFF